These T cell receptor beta chains were read from a single sample in a study of cytomegalovirus exposure and HLA in healthy donors. The method was immunoSEQ multiplex PCR; TCRdb's version includes in-frame clones alone and lacks a portion of them. This table has roughly 130,000 clones, more than 80% appearing once. Input material: PBMCs. The receptors shown here come from a man younger than 45 in good health and CMV-seronegative. Both conserved end residues are part of each CDR3. A D gene is named only where the DNA matches it firmly. Some rows have no size entry. The others give once, few or many, or a class for an expanded clone.

d_call	clone_size	v_call	j_call	cdr3_aa	cdr3_nt
NA	NA	TRBV28	TRBJ2-7	CASSLARVDEQYF	TGTGCCAGCAGTTTGGCCAGGGTAGACGAGCAGTACTTC
TRBD1	NA	TRBV9	TRBJ2-7	CASSRQGTGSYEQYF	TGTGCCAGCAGCAGACAGGGAACGGGCTCCTACGAGCAGTACTTC
TRBD1	few	TRBV4-1	TRBJ1-1	CASSPVLGQGLNTEAFF	TGCGCCAGCAGCCCAGTTTTGGGACAGGGATTGAACACTGAAGCTTTCTTT
NA	NA	TRBV5-1	TRBJ2-1	CASSLIAEKYNEQFF	TGCGCCAGCAGCTTGATTGCGGAGAAGTACAATGAGCAGTTCTTC
NA	NA	TRBV4-1	TRBJ1-5	CASSPQAYNQPQHF	TGCGCCAGCAGCCCCCAGGCATACAATCAGCCCCAGCATTTT
NA	once	TRBV19	TRBJ1-5	CASSTSILNQPQHF	TGTGCCAGTAGTACCTCGATACTCAATCAGCCCCAGCATTTT
TRBD2	NA	TRBV7-9	TRBJ2-7	CASSPPTSVDGYEQYF	TGTGCCAGCAGCCCACCCACTAGCGTTGACGGCTACGAGCAGTACTTC
TRBD2	few	TRBV4-1	TRBJ2-7	CASSQVAGTRSYEQYF	TGCGCCAGCAGCCAAGTCGCCGGGACTAGGAGCTACGAGCAGTACTTC
NA	few	TRBV6-5	TRBJ1-2	CASSYRTALYGYTF	TGTGCCAGCAGTTACAGAACAGCTCTTTATGGCTACACCTTC
TRBD2	once	TRBV19	TRBJ2-1	CASRHLTSVNYNEQFF	TGTGCCAGTAGACACCTTACTAGCGTAAATTACAATGAGCAGTTCTTC
NA	NA	TRBV27	TRBJ2-1	CASSTPGNEQFF	TGTGCCAGCAGTACCCCGGGAAATGAGCAGTTCTTC
TRBD2	NA	TRBV12-5	TRBJ2-1	CASGLWLAGKELSSYNEQFF	TGTGCTAGTGGTTTGTGGCTAGCGGGAAAAGAGTTGAGCTCCTACAATGAGCAGTTCTTC
TRBD1	NA	TRBV7-6	TRBJ1-2	CASSSGQDGYTF	TGTGCCAGCAGCTCGGGACAGGATGGCTACACCTTC
NA	few	TRBV6-6	TRBJ2-7	CASSYSSGEQYF	TGTGCCAGCAGTTACTCAAGCGGCGAGCAGTACTTC
NA	once	TRBV7-2	TRBJ2-3	CASSPYLADTQYF	TGTGCCAGCAGCCCCTATTTAGCAGATACGCAGTATTTT
NA	once	TRBV18	TRBJ2-1	CASSPPFRRAANEQFF	TGTGCCAGCTCACCACCTTTCCGCAGGGCTGCCAATGAGCAGTTCTTC
NA	NA	TRBV2	TRBJ2-7	CARGGENDYEQYF	TGTGCCCGAGGGGGGGAAAACGACTACGAGCAGTACTTC
TRBD2	NA	TRBV15	TRBJ2-7	CATSSLSSGLTYEQYF	TGTGCCACCAGCTCTCTGTCTAGCGGCTTGACCTACGAGCAGTACTTC
NA	once	TRBV5-1	TRBJ2-3	CASSLGGNEDTQYF	TGCGCCAGCAGCTTGGGAGGTAACGAAGATACGCAGTATTTT
TRBD2	once	TRBV30	TRBJ2-1	CAGTLAGNEQFF	TGTGCCGGCACACTAGCGGGTAATGAGCAGTTCTTC
NA	NA	TRBV19	TRBJ1-5	CASRGLDNQPQHF	TGTGCCAGCAGGGGTTTGGACAATCAGCCCCAGCATTTT
NA	NA	TRBV29-1	TRBJ1-3	CSVVGIKGVSGNTIYF	TGCAGCGTCGTTGGGATTAAAGGGGTTTCTGGAAACACCATATATTTT
TRBD2	NA	TRBV19	TRBJ2-7	CASSIGTSGILPYEQYF	TGTGCCAGTAGTATAGGGACTAGCGGGATCCTCCCCTACGAGCAGTACTTC
TRBD2	NA	TRBV19	TRBJ2-1	CASSSLAGGPYNEQFF	TGTGCCAGTAGTTCACTAGCGGGAGGGCCCTACAATGAGCAGTTCTTC
NA	NA	TRBV7-9	TRBJ2-2	CASSLAGVNTGELFF	TGTGCCAGCAGCTTAGCAGGGGTGAACACCGGGGAGCTGTTTTTT
NA	NA	TRBV7-6	TRBJ1-1	CASTSSNSNTEAFF	TGTGCCAGCACCTCGTCTAACTCGAACACTGAAGCTTTCTTT
NA	NA	TRBV15	TRBJ2-7	CATSRAGGLNYEQYF	TGTGCCACCAGCAGAGCCGGGGGTTTAAACTACGAGCAGTACTTC
NA	few	TRBV18	TRBJ1-1	CASSREGGQNTEAFF	TGTGCCAGCTCACGGGAGGGGGGACAGAACACTGAAGCTTTCTTT
NA	few	TRBV5-6	TRBJ1-1	CASSHPWGRGKTEAFF	TGTGCCAGCAGCCATCCTTGGGGAAGGGGAAAAACTGAAGCTTTCTTT
NA	NA	TRBV5-1	TRBJ1-2	CASSLAAGRQARQKDPTNYGYTF	TGCGCCAGCAGCTTGGCGGCGGGTCGACAGGCGAGACAAAAAGACCCTACTAACTATGGCTACACCTTC
NA	NA	TRBV27	TRBJ2-7	CASSRGDMNYEQYF	TGTGCCAGCAGTCGGGGGGACATGAACTACGAGCAGTACTTC
TRBD2	NA	TRBV5-4	TRBJ2-7	CASSGGLAGEVYEQYF	TGTGCCAGCAGCGGGGGACTAGCGGGAGAAGTATACGAGCAGTACTTC
TRBD2	NA	TRBV19	TRBJ2-5	CASSIYPLAGFGSSAETQYF	TGTGCCAGTAGTATCTATCCCCTAGCGGGATTCGGTTCCTCAGCGGAGACCCAGTACTTC
NA	once	TRBV7-8	TRBJ1-3	CASSLRGNTIYF	TGTGCCAGCAGCTTACGTGGAAACACCATATATTTT
TRBD2	NA	TRBV30	TRBJ2-3	CAWSASRTSGRIFTDTQYF	TGTGCCTGGAGTGCCTCCCGGACTAGCGGGAGGATATTCACAGATACGCAGTATTTT
NA	NA	TRBV6-6	TRBJ2-3	CASSLGAETDTQYF	TGTGCCAGCAGTCTGGGAGCTGAGACAGATACGCAGTATTTT
TRBD2	NA	TRBV6-5	TRBJ2-7	CASSFTSVPTYEQYF	TGTGCCAGCAGTTTTACTAGCGTTCCAACCTACGAGCAGTACTTC
NA	NA	TRBV19	TRBJ1-4	CASSNDGSLNEKLFF	TGTGCCAGTAGTAACGACGGGAGTCTGAATGAAAAACTGTTTTTT
NA	NA	TRBV19	TRBJ2-1	CASSIDLETGSYNEQFF	TGTGCCAGTAGTATAGATCTTGAGACAGGTTCCTACAATGAGCAGTTCTTC
NA	NA	TRBV7-9	TRBJ2-1	CASSPRLPQALF	TGTGCCAGCAGCCCGAGACTTCCGCAAGCACTCTTC
TRBD1	once	TRBV27	TRBJ2-7	CASSLGQLYEQYF	TGTGCCAGCAGTTTGGGACAGCTTTACGAGCAGTACTTC
NA	NA	TRBV5-1	TRBJ2-5	CASSRIGALQETQYF	TGCGCCAGCAGCCGAATAGGGGCTCTCCAAGAGACCCAGTACTTC
TRBD1	few	TRBV5-1	TRBJ2-7	CASSFQGAAAQYF	TGCGCCAGCAGCTTCCAGGGGGCAGCCGCGCAGTACTTC
NA	NA	TRBV19	TRBJ2-4	CASSILVGGRVNIQYF	TGTGCCAGTAGTATTCTCGTGGGGGGGCGTGTAAACATTCAGTACTTC
TRBD1	NA	TRBV14	TRBJ1-1	CASSPHYGQVGGRNTEAFF	TGTGCCAGCAGCCCACATTATGGACAGGTTGGGGGCCGCAACACTGAAGCTTTCTTT
TRBD2	NA	TRBV14	TRBJ2-1	CASSQRSNIQTSGSSYNEQFF	TGTGCCAGCAGCCAAAGAAGCAACATCCAAACTAGCGGGAGCTCCTACAATGAGCAGTTCTTC
TRBD2	NA	TRBV9	TRBJ2-1	CASSAGTSGSNEQFF	TGTGCCAGCAGCGCCGGGACTAGCGGGAGCAATGAGCAGTTCTTC
NA	NA	TRBV5-1	TRBJ2-7	CASSFNGDYEQYF	TGCGCCAGCAGCTTCAACGGGGACTACGAGCAGTACTTC
TRBD2	NA	TRBV6-1	TRBJ2-5	CASRGGGRETQYF	TGTGCCAGTCGGGGGGGAGGGAGAGAGACCCAGTACTTC
TRBD2	NA	TRBV2	TRBJ2-7	CASSESRLAGAYEQYF	TGTGCCAGCAGTGAGTCCCGGCTAGCGGGGGCCTACGAGCAGTACTTC
TRBD1	NA	TRBV5-4	TRBJ2-3	CASSLDRVTADTQYF	TGTGCCAGCAGCCTCGACAGGGTAACCGCAGATACGCAGTATTTT
TRBD1	NA	TRBV15	TRBJ2-2	CATSRGVLRTGNPNTGELFF	TGTGCCACCAGCAGAGGGGTCCTTCGGACAGGCAACCCGAACACCGGGGAGCTGTTTTTT
NA	NA	TRBV27	TRBJ1-1	CASSSAGSPTEAFF	TGTGCCAGCAGTTCAGCGGGGAGCCCCACTGAAGCTTTCTTT
TRBD1	NA	TRBV14	TRBJ1-2	CASSRLTGGHGYTF	TGTGCCAGCAGCCGCCTGACAGGGGGACATGGCTACACCTTC